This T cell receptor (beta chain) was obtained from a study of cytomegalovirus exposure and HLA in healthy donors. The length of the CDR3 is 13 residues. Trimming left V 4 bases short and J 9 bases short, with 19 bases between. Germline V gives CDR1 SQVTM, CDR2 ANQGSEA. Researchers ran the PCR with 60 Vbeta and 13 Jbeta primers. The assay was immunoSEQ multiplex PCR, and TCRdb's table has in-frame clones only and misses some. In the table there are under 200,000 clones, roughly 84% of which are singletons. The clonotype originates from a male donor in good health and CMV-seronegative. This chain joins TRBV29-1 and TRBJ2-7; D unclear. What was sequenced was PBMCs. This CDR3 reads CSVATGRRVGQYF. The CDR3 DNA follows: TGCAGCGTTGCGACCGGCCGCCGGGTAGGGCAGTACTTC.